These T cell receptor beta chains were read from a single sample in a study of blood T cells in healthy people across ages. TCRdb recomputed calls from the 5' RACE reads with MiXCR, one row per CDR3 protein. The sample yields under 1,000,000 distinct CDR3 sequences, around half seen once. The sample consisted of blood. The receptor set was obtained from an elderly man in good health. Both conserved end residues are part of each CDR3. D genes are given only for firm matches. Not all rows give a size; the values are once, few, many and, for expanded clones, a class.

abundance,v_gene,j_gene,d_gene,CDR3aa,CDR3nt
-,TRBV7-3,TRBJ2-1,-,CASSAASYNEQFF,TGTGCCAGCAGCGCAGCGTCCTACAATGAGCAGTTCTTC
-,TRBV7-2,TRBJ2-7,TRBD2,CASKPGLAGVPSSYNEQYF,TGTGCCAGCAAACCGGGACTAGCGGGAGTCCCGAGCTCCTACAATGAGCAGTACTTC
few,TRBV2,TRBJ2-7,TRBD1,CASRTGPYEQYF,TGTGCCAGCAGGACAGGGCCCTACGAGCAGTACTTC
-,TRBV20-1,TRBJ1-5,-,CSARGGAISNQPQHF,TGCAGTGCTAGGGGGGGGGCGATTAGTAATCAGCCCCAGCATTTT
many,TRBV7-9,TRBJ2-7,-,CASSLGGPVHEQYF,TGTGCCAGCAGCCTCGGAGGGCCTGTCCACGAGCAGTACTTC
-,TRBV5-1,TRBJ1-6,TRBD1,CASSPDRARGGPPHF,TGCGCCAGCAGCCCTGACAGGGCTAGAGGTGGACCCCCCCACTTT
-,TRBV2,TRBJ1-1,-,CASKPDALKREVFF,TGTGCCAGCAAACCGGACGCCCTCAAGAGGGAAGTTTTCTTT
-,TRBV12-3/TRBV12-4,TRBJ2-1,-,CASSERAAAGEQFF,TGTGCCAGCTCAGAACGAGCCGCGGCCGGGGAGCAGTTCTTC
-,TRBV15,TRBJ2-5,-,CATSRGGQQETQYF,TGTGCCACCAGCAGGGGGGGACAACAAGAGACCCAGTACTTC
-,TRBV7-8,TRBJ2-5,-,CASSFDTGNQETQYF,TGTGCCAGCAGCTTCGACACAGGGAACCAAGAGACCCAGTACTTC
-,TRBV20-1,TRBJ2-7,TRBD2,CSARDPSGRYEQYF,TGCAGTGCTAGAGATCCTAGCGGGAGGTACGAGCAGTACTTC
few,TRBV4-2,TRBJ2-7,TRBD2,CASSQLNSGRAYNEQYF,TGTGCCAGCAGCCAACTAAATAGCGGGAGGGCTTACAATGAGCAGTACTTC
-,TRBV9,TRBJ2-7,TRBD1,CASSGGTGRPYEQYF,TGTGCCAGCAGCGGAGGGACAGGGAGGCCCTACGAGCAGTACTTC
-,TRBV9,TRBJ2-3,TRBD2,CASSEGLAGGRPDTQYF,TGTGCCAGCAGCGAGGGACTAGCGGGAGGGAGGCCAGATACGCAGTATTTT
-,TRBV11-2,TRBJ2-7,-,CASSLSYGQQQYF,TGTGCCAGCAGCTTAAGTTACGGCCAGCAACAGTACTTC
-,TRBV23-1,TRBJ2-3,-,CASSPRGLPGRLPDTQYF,TGCGCCAGCAGTCCCCGCGGGTTGCCCGGGCGACTCCCAGATACGCAGTATTTT
-,TRBV5-1,TRBJ2-2,-,CPSSFIRGNTGELFF,TGCCCCAGCAGCTTTATAAGGGGCAACACCGGGGAGCTGTTTTTT
-,TRBV7-9,TRBJ2-1,TRBD2,CASSLIAGGPLGEQFF,TGTGCCAGCAGCTTAATAGCGGGAGGCCCCCTCGGTGAGCAGTTCTTC
-,TRBV7-9,TRBJ2-5,-,CASSLAPDTAFRETQYF,TGTGCCAGCAGCTTAGCGCCGGACACGGCATTCCGGGAGACCCAGTACTTC
-,TRBV21-1,TRBJ2-5,-,CASSKGGGRETQYF,TGTGCCAGCAGCAAAGGGGGGGGGAGGGAGACCCAGTACTTC
-,TRBV30,TRBJ2-2,-,CAWSVPPVNTGELFF,TGTGCCTGGAGTGTTCCCCCAGTGAACACCGGGGAGCTGTTTTTT
few,TRBV7-9,TRBJ2-3,-,CASSFRERPTDTQYF,TGTGCCAGCAGCTTTAGGGAGAGACCTACAGATACGCAGTATTTT
-,TRBV20-1,TRBJ2-1,-,CSASSRYNEQFF,TGCAGTGCTAGCTCACGGTACAATGAGCAGTTCTTC
few,TRBV6-6,TRBJ1-6,-,CASRSGNSPLHF,TGTGCCAGTCGTTCGGGTAATTCACCCCTCCACTTT
-,TRBV5-1,TRBJ2-5,-,CAQTRAREQYF,TGCGCCCAGACAAGGGCGCGAGAGCAGTACTTC
many,TRBV12-3/TRBV12-4,TRBJ2-1,TRBD2,CASSRLAGYYNEQFF,TGTGCCAGCAGTCGACTAGCGGGATATTACAATGAGCAGTTCTTC
few,TRBV15,TRBJ1-4,-,CATSRVGGSGEKLFF,TGTGCCACCAGCAGAGTCGGAGGGTCGGGGGAAAAACTGTTTTTT
-,TRBV19,TRBJ2-6,-,CASSIKVYGANVLTF,TGTGCCAGTAGTATTAAAGTATACGGGGCCAACGTCCTGACTTTC
-,TRBV6-2/TRBV6-3,TRBJ1-1,TRBD1,CASRDTGGRMNTEAFF,TGTGCCAGCAGGGACACAGGGGGCCGGATGAACACTGAAGCTTTCTTT
-,TRBV21-1,TRBJ2-3,-,CASSKSIAGDVGGTDTQYF,TGTGCCAGCAGCAAATCGATCGCGGGAGACGTTGGAGGGACAGATACGCAGTATTTT
-,TRBV5-1,TRBJ2-3,-,CASSNQITSTDTQYF,TGCGCCAGCAGCAACCAAATCACTAGCACAGATACGCAGTATTTT
many,TRBV28,TRBJ2-7,-,CASSPPEFSYEQYF,TGTGCCAGCAGCCCCCCCGAGTTCTCCTACGAGCAGTACTTC
-,TRBV10-3,TRBJ2-7,-,CASSIQGGYEQYF,TGTGCCAGCAGCATACAGGGAGGTTACGAGCAGTACTTC
many,TRBV6-6,TRBJ2-3,-,CASSYFAGKKTDTQYF,TGTGCCAGCAGTTACTTTGCGGGGAAAAAGACAGATACGCAGTATTTT
-,TRBV28,TRBJ1-1,-,CASESYPTEAFF,TGTGCCAGCGAATCTTACCCCACTGAAGCTTTCTTT
-,TRBV6-1,TRBJ1-2,-,CASSANRANYGYTF,TGTGCCAGCAGCGCAAACAGGGCCAACTATGGCTACACCTTC
many,TRBV29-1,TRBJ2-7,TRBD2,CSVGGLAGSVEQYF,TGCAGCGTTGGGGGCTTAGCGGGATCGGTCGAGCAGTACTTC
-,TRBV28,TRBJ1-5,-,CASSPGGANQPQHF,TGTGCCAGCAGTCCGGGGGGGGCCAATCAGCCCCAGCATTTT
-,TRBV10-3,TRBJ1-5,TRBD1,CAISETGDQPQHF,TGTGCCATCAGTGAGACAGGGGACCAGCCCCAGCATTTT
-,TRBV29-1,TRBJ2-1,-,CSVALTGRYNEQFF,TGCAGCGTGGCCCTGACGGGGAGGTACAATGAGCAGTTCTTC
many,TRBV7-8,TRBJ1-1,TRBD1,CASSLQTGLEAFF,TGTGCCAGCAGCCTACAGACAGGGCTTGAAGCTTTCTTT
-,TRBV7-9,TRBJ2-1,-,CASSLALGYNEQFF,TGTGCCAGCAGCTTAGCGCTGGGATACAATGAGCAGTTCTTC
many,TRBV29-1,TRBJ2-1,TRBD2,CSVIGGRGTYNEQFF,TGCAGCGTTATCGGCGGGAGAGGGACCTACAATGAGCAGTTCTTC
-,TRBV29-1,TRBJ1-2,-,CSARIGGNYGYTF,TGCAGCGCCCGTATTGGCGGGAACTATGGCTACACCTTC
-,TRBV20-1,TRBJ1-2,-,CSAREGGGYTF,TGCAGTGCTAGAGAAGGGGGTGGCTACACCTTC
-,TRBV5-1,TRBJ2-2,TRBD1,CASSLVVTGGVATGELFF,TGCGCCAGCAGCTTGGTAGTGACAGGGGGCGTCGCCACCGGGGAGCTGTTTTTT
few,TRBV7-2,TRBJ2-1,TRBD1,CASRRDRGGSYNEQFF,TGTGCCAGCAGAAGGGACAGGGGGGGGTCCTACAATGAGCAGTTCTTC
few,TRBV6-2/TRBV6-3,TRBJ1-2,-,CASGEKGRSYGYTF,TGTGCCAGCGGGGAGAAGGGGCGTTCATATGGCTACACCTTC